These T cell receptor beta chains were read from a single sample in a study of T cell clones after liver transplantation. Libraries were prepared by immunoSEQ multiplex PCR; TCRdb keeps only in-frame clonotypes and omits some of them. The sample gives roughly 40,000 clones, more than 70% of which show up once; roughly 2.5% is in the top ten. The sequencing used CD4+ T cells from blood, collected 24 months after liver transplant. The receptors stem from a human patient who received a liver transplant. Some T cells may have originated in the graft donor. Both conserved end residues are part of each CDR3. Fields, in order: D gene, J gene, clone size, V gene, CDR3 DNA, CDR3 protein. D genes are given only for firm matches. The size of a clone is reported for some rows only, either as once, few or many, or as a class for expanded clones.

NA,TRBJ1-5,NA,TRBV2,TGTGCCAGCAGCTCGATCGGCTCGGATCCCCAGCATTTT,CASSSIGSDPQHF
NA,TRBJ2-1,NA,TRBV5-1,TGCGCCAGCAGCCCGGTGGCTGAAGGAGAGCAGTTCTTC,CASSPVAEGEQFF
TRBD1,TRBJ2-7,NA,TRBV5-1,TGCGCCAGCAGCAAAAACAGGGGCCACGAGCAGTACTTC,CASSKNRGHEQYF
NA,TRBJ1-3,NA,TRBV7-8,TGTGCCAGCAGCTTAGGTGACAGGGGAAACACCATATATTTT,CASSLGDRGNTIYF
TRBD1,TRBJ2-1,NA,TRBV10-1,TGCGCCATACCCCGGGACAGGGATTACGGTGAGCAGTTCTTC,CAIPRDRDYGEQFF
TRBD1,TRBJ2-1,NA,TRBV19,TGTGCCAGTAGTAAGAGACAGGGGGCGAATGAGCAGTTCTTC,CASSKRQGANEQFF
TRBD1,TRBJ1-1,NA,TRBV6-4,TGTGCCAGCAGGGACAGGCGGAACACTGAAGCTTTCTTT,CASRDRRNTEAFF
TRBD2,TRBJ2-1,NA,TRBV10-1,TGCGCCAGCAGTAACGGGAGGGAGCAGTTCTTC,CASSNGREQFF
NA,TRBJ2-3,NA,TRBV7-9,TGTGCCAGCGCACGGGTTCTCACAGATACGCAGTATTTT,CASARVLTDTQYF
NA,TRBJ2-3,NA,TRBV5-1,TGCGCCAGCAGCTTGCAGTGGAGTGCAGATACGCAGTATTTT,CASSLQWSADTQYF
TRBD2,TRBJ2-7,NA,TRBV19,TGTGCCAGTAGTACCGACCTGGGCGGGAGTCCCTACGAGCAGTACTTC,CASSTDLGGSPYEQYF
NA,TRBJ1-5,NA,TRBV15,TGTGCCACCAGCAGAATAGAGAGTAGGGGTCAGCCCCAGCATTTT,CATSRIESRGQPQHF
TRBD1,TRBJ1-5,NA,TRBV5-8,TGTGCCAGCCGACAGGGGGATCAGCCCCAGCATTTT,CASRQGDQPQHF
TRBD2,TRBJ2-2,once,TRBV9,TGTGCCAGCAGCACTCCTGGGGCTAGCGGGAGTAACACCGGGGAGCTGTTTTTT,CASSTPGASGSNTGELFF
NA,TRBJ2-1,NA,TRBV6-5,TGTGCCAGCAAATTCCTTAATGAGCAGTTCTTC,CASKFLNEQFF
TRBD1,TRBJ1-5,once,TRBV18,TGTGCCAGCTCGTCTGACAGGGTCAATCAGCCCCAGCATTTT,CASSSDRVNQPQHF
NA,TRBJ1-5,NA,TRBV7-9,TGTGCCAGCAGCCCCGACACCGTTAGCAATCAGCCCCAGCATTTT,CASSPDTVSNQPQHF
NA,TRBJ1-2,NA,TRBV7-9,TGTGCCAGCAGCCATAAAAGACAGGACCGTCTTATGGATGGCTACACCTTC,CASSHKRQDRLMDGYTF
NA,TRBJ2-7,once,TRBV30,TGTGCCTGGAGTCCGGGACCGGGGAGCTACGAGCAGTACTTC,CAWSPGPGSYEQYF
NA,TRBJ2-2,once,TRBV7-8,TGTGCCAGTGGGGCCAGTGGGAACACCGGGGAGCTGTTTTTT,CASGASGNTGELFF
NA,TRBJ1-2,NA,TRBV5-3,TGTGCCAGAAGCTTGGGGCATCAGGGAGCTCCTTACTATGGCTACACCTTC,CARSLGHQGAPYYGYTF
NA,TRBJ2-5,NA,TRBV5-1,TGCGCCAGCAGCTTGATTCCTAGCGAGACCCAGTACTTC,CASSLIPSETQYF
NA,TRBJ1-4,NA,TRBV10-1,TGCGCCGCCAGTGGACGGGGTAGGAGGAATGAAAAACTGTTTTTT,CAASGRGRRNEKLFF
NA,TRBJ1-2,NA,TRBV9,TGTGCCAGCAGCGTAGCGGCAACTAACTATGGCTACACCTTC,CASSVAATNYGYTF
NA,TRBJ2-1,NA,TRBV18,TGTGCCAGCTCACTTTTTCCAGGCTCCTACAATGAGCAGTTCTTC,CASSLFPGSYNEQFF
NA,TRBJ2-1,NA,TRBV7-6,TGTGCCAGCAGCGGACGTAGCGCAAACCCCACCTACAATGAGCAGTTCTTC,CASSGRSANPTYNEQFF
NA,TRBJ1-1,NA,TRBV27,TGTGCCAGCAGTTTAGGGTTAGCTCGCACTGAAGCTTTCTTT,CASSLGLARTEAFF
NA,TRBJ2-1,NA,TRBV30,TGTGCCTGGAGCTTCACGGCCAATGAGCAGTTCTTC,CAWSFTANEQFF
TRBD2,TRBJ2-3,few,TRBV6-1,TGTGCCAGCAGTGCTACAGCGGGACCCAGCACAGATACGCAGTATTTT,CASSATAGPSTDTQYF
NA,TRBJ2-7,NA,TRBV6-5,TGTGCCAGCAGTTATGGCGTGAGCTCCTACGAGCAGTACTTC,CASSYGVSSYEQYF
TRBD2,TRBJ2-1,NA,TRBV27,TGTGCCAGCAGTTTTTATATCTCGCTCGGGCTAGCGGGAGGAGGGGAGCAGTTCTTC,CASSFYISLGLAGGGEQFF
NA,TRBJ1-1,few,TRBV18,TGTGCCAGCTCACCACCGGGAAAGCTGAACACTGAAGCTTTCTTT,CASSPPGKLNTEAFF
NA,TRBJ1-1,NA,TRBV7-9,TGTGCCAGCAGCTTAACCCGTGAAGCTTTCTTT,CASSLTREAFF
NA,TRBJ2-1,few,TRBV11-2,TGTGCCAGCAGCGTACGGGGTAGCACTTACAATGAGCAGTTCTTC,CASSVRGSTYNEQFF
NA,TRBJ2-4,NA,TRBV4-3,TGCGCCAGCAGCCAGACTGAAGGGCGAGGGAACATTCAGTACTTC,CASSQTEGRGNIQYF
NA,TRBJ2-7,NA,TRBV6-1,TGTGCCAGCAGTGACCCCTCCGTGGGGGACGAGCAGTACTTC,CASSDPSVGDEQYF
NA,TRBJ2-7,NA,TRBV6-6,TGTGCCAGCAGTTACGATGTCGGGGTCCCCCACGAGCAGTACTTC,CASSYDVGVPHEQYF
NA,TRBJ1-1,NA,TRBV12-5,TGTGCTAGTGGACGCATACAAGGAGGGGTCACTGAAGCTTTCTTT,CASGRIQGGVTEAFF
TRBD2,TRBJ2-1,NA,TRBV28,TGTGCCAGCAGTTTACCAACTAGCGGAGGGAAAAATGAGCAGTTCTTC,CASSLPTSGGKNEQFF
NA,TRBJ1-6,once,TRBV13,TGTGCCAGCAGCTTGGGTCAGATGCTTAATTCACCCCTCCACTTT,CASSLGQMLNSPLHF
TRBD1,TRBJ1-2,NA,TRBV27,TGTGCCAGCAGTTCCATGGACAGGGACGGCTACACCTTC,CASSSMDRDGYTF
TRBD1,TRBJ1-2,NA,TRBV27,TGTGCCAGCAGGATACTTAGCCAGGGGGCCTACTATGGCTACACCTTC,CASRILSQGAYYGYTF
TRBD2,TRBJ2-3,NA,TRBV10-1,TGCGCCAGCAGTGGGGGGGGGACGGAAGATACGCAGTATTTT,CASSGGGTEDTQYF
TRBD2,TRBJ2-1,NA,TRBV6-4,TGTGCCAGCAGAGTTAGCGGGAGGGGGTACAATGAGCAGTTCTTC,CASRVSGRGYNEQFF
NA,TRBJ1-2,NA,TRBV4-1,TGCGCCAGCAGCCAAGACATCATCCCTGGAAACTATGGCTACACCTTC,CASSQDIIPGNYGYTF
NA,TRBJ2-7,NA,TRBV28,TGTGCCAGCAGTTTATCCAGGCGGGGTTACGAGCAGTACTTC,CASSLSRRGYEQYF
NA,TRBJ2-7,NA,TRBV13,TGTGCCAGCAGCCCAGGGGGGGGACTGAGCTCCTACGAGCAGTACTTC,CASSPGGGLSSYEQYF
NA,TRBJ1-4,NA,TRBV5-4,TGTGCCAGCAGCTTAGGCAAGTCCGGCGCGTTGGAAAAACTGTTTTTT,CASSLGKSGALEKLFF